This T cell receptor (beta chain) comes out of a study of T cell changes during pregnancy in multiple sclerosis. The CDR3 has 17 residues. CDR1 SGHDN and CDR2 FVKESK come from the germline V gene. J was trimmed by 4 bases and V by 5 bases; bases with no gene match: 15. Measured with immunoSEQ multiplex PCR; TCRdb has only the in-frame clones, and not every one. Of about 44,000 clones in the sample, around 96% were seen once. The sequence derives from a female donor with multiple sclerosis, enrolled in a pregnancy study. The input for sequencing was peripheral blood, taken in the second trimester of pregnancy. This sequence joins TRBV14 and TRBJ2-3; 7 bases match TRBD2. CDR3 sequence (DNA): TGTGCCAGCAGCACCCGCCGGGGCGGGGGAGTCGCAGATACGCAGTATTTT. Its protein is CASSTRRGGGVADTQYF.